A selection of T cell receptor beta chains follows, all from one sample in a study of CD8+CD57+ T cells in acquired aplastic anemia. TCRdb itself ran the reads through MiXCR, one entry per CDR3 protein. The data contain 180,000 or so distinct CDR3 sequences, 35% to 50% of them singletons. The material sequenced was sorted CD4+, CD8+, or CD8+CD57+ T cells (not recorded which) from PBMCs. These receptors were obtained from a human donor in good health. CDR3s include the opening cysteine and the closing phenylalanine or tryptophan. A D gene is named only where the DNA matches it firmly. Where a row states a size, it is once, few, many or the class of an expanded clone; other rows omit it.

j_gene | abundance | d_gene | v_gene | CDR3aa | CDR3nt
TRBJ2-7 | many | - | TRBV4-1 | CASSYAAGQSYEQYF | TGCGCCAGCAGCTATGCGGCGGGACAGTCCTACGAGCAGTACTTC
TRBJ1-4 | - | - | TRBV9 | CASSLSVEKLFF | TGTGCCAGCAGCTTATCTGTCGAAAAACTGTTTTTT
TRBJ2-7 | - | TRBD1 | TRBV25-1 | CASSRPGQSYEQYF | TGTGCCAGCAGTCGACCGGGACAGAGCTACGAGCAGTACTTC
TRBJ2-5 | - | - | TRBV10-2 | CASSETREGTQYF | TGCGCCAGCAGTGAGACCAGGGAAGGGACCCAGTACTTC
TRBJ2-1 | many | - | TRBV5-1 | CASSSPTAPYNEQFF | TGCGCCAGCAGCTCCCCGACAGCCCCTTACAATGAGCAGTTCTTC
TRBJ2-2 | many | - | TRBV12-3/TRBV12-4 | CASSLAVYTGELFF | TGTGCCAGCAGTTTAGCCGTTTACACCGGGGAGCTGTTTTTT
TRBJ2-2 | many | TRBD1 | TRBV15 | CATSRARDRAVPTGELFF | TGTGCCACCAGCAGAGCCCGCGACAGGGCCGTCCCCACCGGGGAGCTGTTTTTT
TRBJ1-3 | few | - | TRBV10-3 | CAISDQGTGNTIYF | TGTGCCATCAGTGACCAGGGGACTGGAAACACCATATATTTT
TRBJ2-3 | many | TRBD1 | TRBV20-1 | CSAPDRKRLGRTDTQYF | TGCAGTGCTCCGGACAGGAAAAGGTTAGGTCGCACAGATACGCAGTATTTT
TRBJ2-7 | - | - | TRBV2 | CASRDLVERPYEQYF | TGTGCCAGCAGAGATTTAGTAGAGCGACCGTACGAGCAGTACTTC
TRBJ1-2 | - | - | TRBV25-1 | CASSEGGTLGANYGYTF | TGTGCCAGCAGTGAAGGGGGGACCCTTGGGGCTAACTATGGCTACACCTTC
TRBJ1-5 | few | - | TRBV10-3 | CAISESPGDQPQHF | TGTGCCATCAGTGAGTCTCCAGGGGATCAGCCCCAGCATTTT
TRBJ1-1 | - | TRBD1 | TRBV5-6 | CASSQGGTLNTEAFF | TGTGCCAGCAGCCAAGGGGGCACACTGAACACTGAAGCTTTCTTT
TRBJ2-3 | - | - | TRBV20-1 | CSANGLNTDTQYF | TGCAGTGCGAACGGGCTGAACACAGATACGCAGTATTTT
TRBJ2-7 | many | TRBD2 | TRBV20-1 | CSARVTSIQEYF | TGCAGTGCTAGAGTGACTAGCATTCAGGAGTACTTC
TRBJ2-1 | - | - | TRBV24-1 | CATSGGGRGVYNEQFF | TGTGCCACCAGTGGAGGAGGTCGAGGGGTATACAATGAGCAGTTCTTC
TRBJ2-7 | few | TRBD2 | TRBV28 | CASSFASGVEDYEQYF | TGTGCCAGCAGTTTCGCAAGCGGGGTGGAAGACTACGAGCAGTACTTC
TRBJ2-5 | many | TRBD2 | TRBV15 | CATSTPLAGVETQYF | TGTGCCACCAGCACCCCCCTAGCGGGAGTTGAGACCCAGTACTTC
TRBJ2-7 | many | - | TRBV12-3/TRBV12-4 | CASKLQDYEQYF | TGTGCCAGCAAGTTACAGGACTACGAGCAGTACTTC
TRBJ2-1 | many | - | TRBV24-1 | CATRAGGEQFF | TGTGCCACCCGTGCGGGCGGTGAGCAGTTCTTC
TRBJ2-3 | - | TRBD1 | TRBV10-3 | CAISGDRGPSADTQYF | TGTGCCATCAGCGGGGACAGGGGCCCCTCTGCCGATACGCAGTATTTT
TRBJ2-1 | once | - | TRBV25-1 | CASSEDSVGTRSYNEQFF | TGTGCCAGCAGTGAAGATTCAGTAGGGACACGCTCCTACAATGAGCAGTTCTTC
TRBJ1-5 | - | TRBD1 | TRBV20-1 | CSARGPGGRINQPQHF | TGCAGTGCTAGAGGGCCAGGGGGCCGCATCAATCAGCCCCAGCATTTT
TRBJ1-6 | many | TRBD1 | TRBV24-1 | CATSEGTGVNSPLHF | TGTGCCACCAGTGAAGGGACAGGGGTTAATTCACCCCTCCACTTT